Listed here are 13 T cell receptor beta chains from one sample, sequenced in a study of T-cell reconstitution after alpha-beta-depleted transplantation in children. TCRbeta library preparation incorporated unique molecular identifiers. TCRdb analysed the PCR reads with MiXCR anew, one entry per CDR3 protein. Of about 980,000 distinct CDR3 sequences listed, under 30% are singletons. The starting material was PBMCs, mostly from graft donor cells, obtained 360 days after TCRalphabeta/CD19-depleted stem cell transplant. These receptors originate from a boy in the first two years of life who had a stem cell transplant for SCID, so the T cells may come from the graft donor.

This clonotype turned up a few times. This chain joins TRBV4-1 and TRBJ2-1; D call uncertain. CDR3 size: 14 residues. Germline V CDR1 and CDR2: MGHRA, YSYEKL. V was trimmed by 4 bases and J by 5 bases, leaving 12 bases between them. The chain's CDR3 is CASSPLAVDNEQFF. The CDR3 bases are TGCGCCAGCAGCCCGTTGGCAGTCGACAATGAGCAGTTCTTC.

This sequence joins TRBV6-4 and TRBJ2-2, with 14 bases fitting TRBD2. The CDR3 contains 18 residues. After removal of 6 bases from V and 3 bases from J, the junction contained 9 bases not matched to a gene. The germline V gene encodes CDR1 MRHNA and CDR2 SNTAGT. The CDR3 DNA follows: TGTGCCAGCAGGACCGGGACTAGCGGGGGAGATTACACCGGGGAGCTGTTTTTT. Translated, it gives CASRTGTSGGDYTGELFF.

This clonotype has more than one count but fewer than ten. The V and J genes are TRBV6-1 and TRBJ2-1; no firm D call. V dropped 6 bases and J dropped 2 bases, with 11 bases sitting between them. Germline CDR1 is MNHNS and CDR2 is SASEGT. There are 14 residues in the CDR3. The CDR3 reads CASRVLGTYNEQFF. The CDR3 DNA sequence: TGTGCCAGCAGGGTTCTAGGGACCTACAATGAGCAGTTCTTC.

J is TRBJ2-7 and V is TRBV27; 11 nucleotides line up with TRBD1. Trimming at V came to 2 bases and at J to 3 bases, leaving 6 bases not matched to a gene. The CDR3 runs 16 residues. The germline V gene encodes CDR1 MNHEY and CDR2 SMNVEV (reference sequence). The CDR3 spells CASSLEGQGAYYEQYF. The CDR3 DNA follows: TGTGCCAGCAGTTTAGAAGGACAGGGGGCCTACTACGAGCAGTACTTC.

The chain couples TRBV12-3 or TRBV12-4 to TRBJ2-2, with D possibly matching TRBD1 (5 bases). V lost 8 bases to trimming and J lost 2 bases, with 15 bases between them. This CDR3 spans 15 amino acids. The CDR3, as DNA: TGTGCCAGCGGTTCCCGACAGACCAACACCGGGGAGCTGTTTTTT. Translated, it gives CASGSRQTNTGELFF.

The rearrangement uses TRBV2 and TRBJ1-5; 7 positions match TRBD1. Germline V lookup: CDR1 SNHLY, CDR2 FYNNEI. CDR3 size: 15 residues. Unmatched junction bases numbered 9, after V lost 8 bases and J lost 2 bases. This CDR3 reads CASGPIGQGNQPQHF. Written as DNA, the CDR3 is TGTGCCAGCGGACCTATTGGACAGGGCAATCAGCCCCAGCATTTT.

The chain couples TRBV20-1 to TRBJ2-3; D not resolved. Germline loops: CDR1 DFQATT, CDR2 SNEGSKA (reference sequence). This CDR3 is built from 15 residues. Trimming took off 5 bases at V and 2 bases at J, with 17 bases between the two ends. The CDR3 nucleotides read TGCAGTGCTTTGTATGGGCTGGTTCCCACAGATACGCAGTATTTT. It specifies CSALYGLVPTDTQYF.

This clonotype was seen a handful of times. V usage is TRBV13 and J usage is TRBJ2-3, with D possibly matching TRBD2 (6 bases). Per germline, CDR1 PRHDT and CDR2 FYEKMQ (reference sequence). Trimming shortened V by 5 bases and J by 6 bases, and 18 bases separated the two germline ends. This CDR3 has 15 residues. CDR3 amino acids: CASSQAGSGLDTQYF. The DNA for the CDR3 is TGTGCCAGCAGCCAAGCGGGCTCTGGTTTGGATACGCAGTATTTT.

The CDR3 protein is CASSPTNLWTSGRYEQYF. The CDR3 nucleotides read TGTGCCAGCAGTCCGACCAACCTATGGACTAGCGGGCGCTACGAGCAGTACTTC. The chain joins TRBV12-3 or TRBV12-4 to TRBJ2-7; 11 positions match TRBD2. CDR3 length equals 18 residues. V shed 5 bases and J 3 bases; nucleotides not matched to a gene: 15.

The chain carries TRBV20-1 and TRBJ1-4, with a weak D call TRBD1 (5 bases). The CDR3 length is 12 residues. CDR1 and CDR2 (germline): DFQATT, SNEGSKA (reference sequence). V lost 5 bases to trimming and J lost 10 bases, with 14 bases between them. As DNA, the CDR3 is TGCAGTGCTGGGGGGGATAAGCGAAAACTGTTTTTT. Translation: CSAGGDKRKLFF.

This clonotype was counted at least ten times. CDR3 DNA sequence: TGTGCCAGCAGTTTCCAGGGGGCGAACACTGAAGCTTTCTTT. It yields the protein CASSFQGANTEAFF. The rearrangement joins TRBV12-3 or TRBV12-4 to TRBJ1-1; TRBD1 agrees at 8 bases. The CDR3 spans 14 residues. V shed 3 bases, J shed 1 base, and the junction held 1 base outside the gene matches.

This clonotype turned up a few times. As DNA, the CDR3 is TGTGCCAGCAGCTACCGTGGGGACCCCCAAGAGACCCAGTACTTC. Residues: CASSYRGDPQETQYF. The chain employs TRBV9 and TRBJ2-5; D tentatively fits TRBD1 or TRBD2 (5 bases each). V lost 4 bases, J lost 1 base, and 14 bases lay in between. This CDR3 has 15 amino acids. Per germline, CDR1 SGDLS and CDR2 YYNGEE.

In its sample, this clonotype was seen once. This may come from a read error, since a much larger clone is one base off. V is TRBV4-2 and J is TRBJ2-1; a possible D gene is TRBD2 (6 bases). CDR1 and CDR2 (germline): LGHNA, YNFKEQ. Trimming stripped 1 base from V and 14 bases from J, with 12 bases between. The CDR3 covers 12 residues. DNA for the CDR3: TGTGCCAGCAGCCAAGGCCGATGGGAGGAGTTCTTC. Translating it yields CASSQGRWEEFF.